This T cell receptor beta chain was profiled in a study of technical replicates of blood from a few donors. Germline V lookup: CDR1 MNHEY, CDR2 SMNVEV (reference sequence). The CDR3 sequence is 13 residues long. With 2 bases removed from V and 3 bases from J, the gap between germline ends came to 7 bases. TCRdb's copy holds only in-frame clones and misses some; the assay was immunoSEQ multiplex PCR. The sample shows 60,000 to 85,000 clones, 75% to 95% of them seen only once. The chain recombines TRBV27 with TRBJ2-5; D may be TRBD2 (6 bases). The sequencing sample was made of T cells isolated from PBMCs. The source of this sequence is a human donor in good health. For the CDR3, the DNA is TGTGCCAGCAGTTTAGCGGGGAAAGAGACCCAGTACTTC. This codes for CASSLAGKETQYF.